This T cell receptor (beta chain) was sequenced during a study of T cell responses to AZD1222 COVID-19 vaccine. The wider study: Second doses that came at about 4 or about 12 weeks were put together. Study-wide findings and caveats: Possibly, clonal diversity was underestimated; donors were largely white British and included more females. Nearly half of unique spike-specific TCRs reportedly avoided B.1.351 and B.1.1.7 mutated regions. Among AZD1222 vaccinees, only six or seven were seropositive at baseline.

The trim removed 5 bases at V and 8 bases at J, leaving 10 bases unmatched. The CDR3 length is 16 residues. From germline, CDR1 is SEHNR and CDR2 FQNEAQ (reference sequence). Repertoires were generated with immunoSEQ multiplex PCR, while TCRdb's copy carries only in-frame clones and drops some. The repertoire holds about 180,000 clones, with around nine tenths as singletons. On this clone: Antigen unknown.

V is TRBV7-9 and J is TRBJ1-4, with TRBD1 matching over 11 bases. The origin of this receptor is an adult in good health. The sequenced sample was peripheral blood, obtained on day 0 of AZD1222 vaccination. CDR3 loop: CASSRPRTGGREKLFF. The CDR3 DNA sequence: TGTGCCAGCAGCCGACCGAGGACAGGGGGCCGGGAAAAACTGTTTTTT.